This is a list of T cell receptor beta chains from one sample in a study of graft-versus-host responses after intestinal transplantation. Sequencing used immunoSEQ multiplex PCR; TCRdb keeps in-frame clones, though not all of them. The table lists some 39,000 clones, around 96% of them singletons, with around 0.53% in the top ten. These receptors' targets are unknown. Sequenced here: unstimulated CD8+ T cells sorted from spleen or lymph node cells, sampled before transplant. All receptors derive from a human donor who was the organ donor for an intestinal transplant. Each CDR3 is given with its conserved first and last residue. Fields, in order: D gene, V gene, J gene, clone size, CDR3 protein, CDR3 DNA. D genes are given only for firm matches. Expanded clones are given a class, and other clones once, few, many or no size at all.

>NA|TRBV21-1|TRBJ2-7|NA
CASSGRTGGEQYF
TGTGCCAGCAGCGGACGGACAGGGGGCGAGCAGTACTTC
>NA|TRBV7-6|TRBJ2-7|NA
CASSLNVGVEQYF
TGTGCCAGCAGCCTCAACGTAGGGGTCGAGCAGTACTTC
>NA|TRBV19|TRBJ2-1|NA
CASTLRLGSYNEQFF
TGTGCCAGTACCCTTCGACTAGGCTCCTACAATGAGCAGTTCTTC
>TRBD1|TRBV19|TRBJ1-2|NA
CASSPSQGALNGYTF
TGTGCCAGTAGCCCATCACAGGGGGCTTTGAATGGCTACACCTTC
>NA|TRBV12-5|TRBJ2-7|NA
CASGLVVSRAGEYEQYF
TGTGCTAGTGGTTTGGTCGTTTCGAGGGCAGGGGAATACGAGCAGTACTTC
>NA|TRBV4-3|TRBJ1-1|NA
CASSYGTEAFF
TGCGCCAGCAGCTATGGCACTGAAGCTTTCTTT
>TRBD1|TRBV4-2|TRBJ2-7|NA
CASSQNRGPYEQYF
TGTGCCAGCAGCCAAAACAGGGGCCCCTACGAGCAGTACTTC
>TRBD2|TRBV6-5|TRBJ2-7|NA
CASSSGLSTYEQYF
TGTGCCAGCAGTTCGGGACTATCAACCTACGAGCAGTACTTC
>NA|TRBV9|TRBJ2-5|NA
CASSSALQETQYF
TGTGCCAGCAGCTCAGCCCTTCAAGAGACCCAGTACTTC
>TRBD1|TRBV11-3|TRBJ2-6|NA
CASGPTGPIYSGANVLTF
TGTGCCAGCGGACCGACAGGGCCAATTTACTCTGGGGCCAACGTCCTGACTTTC
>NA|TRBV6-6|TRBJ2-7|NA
CASSYESSYEQYF
TGTGCCAGCAGTTACGAAAGCTCCTACGAGCAGTACTTC
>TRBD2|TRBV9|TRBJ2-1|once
CASSPGTSGDEQFF
TGTGCCAGCAGCCCAGGGACTAGCGGGGATGAGCAGTTCTTC
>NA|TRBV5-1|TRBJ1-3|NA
CASSLDPRSGNTIYF
TGCGCCAGCAGCTTAGACCCAAGGTCTGGAAACACCATATATTTT
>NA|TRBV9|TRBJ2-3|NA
CASSGRRTDTQYF
TGTGCCAGCAGCGGGCGTCGGACAGATACGCAGTATTTT
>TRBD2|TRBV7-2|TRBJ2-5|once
CASSSGGGQETQYF
TGTGCCAGCAGCTCCGGGGGGGGTCAAGAGACCCAGTACTTC
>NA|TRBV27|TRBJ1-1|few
CASRHTSTEAFF
TGTGCCAGCAGACACACCTCCACTGAAGCTTTCTTT
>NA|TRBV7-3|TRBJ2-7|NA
CASSLLGYEQYF
TGTGCCAGCAGCTTACTGGGTTACGAGCAGTACTTC
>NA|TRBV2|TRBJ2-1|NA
CASNIRGNEQFF
TGTGCCAGCAATATAAGGGGGAATGAGCAGTTCTTC
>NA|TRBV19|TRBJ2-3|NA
CASSMGAGSTDTQYF
TGTGCCAGTAGTATGGGCGCAGGTAGCACAGATACGCAGTATTTT
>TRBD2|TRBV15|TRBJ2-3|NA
CATSRGTSGATDTQYF
TGTGCCACCAGCAGAGGGACTAGCGGGGCCACAGATACGCAGTATTTT
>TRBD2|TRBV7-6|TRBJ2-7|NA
CASRVLAGAGEQYF
TGTGCCAGCAGGGTACTAGCGGGGGCCGGCGAGCAGTACTTC
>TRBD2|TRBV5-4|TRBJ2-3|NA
CASSLFLPGTSPTDTQYF
TGTGCCAGCAGCTTGTTTCTTCCCGGGACTAGCCCCACAGATACGCAGTATTTT
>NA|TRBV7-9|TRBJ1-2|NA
CASSFDGGYGYTF
TGTGCCAGCAGCTTCGACGGGGGCTATGGCTACACCTTC
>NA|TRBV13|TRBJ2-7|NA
CASSEFPYEQYF
TGTGCCAGCTCGGAGTTTCCATACGAGCAGTACTTC
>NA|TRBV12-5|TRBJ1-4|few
CASGFWAGEKLFF
TGTGCTAGTGGTTTTTGGGCAGGGGAAAAACTGTTTTTT
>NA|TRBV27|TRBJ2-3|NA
CASSHSTDTQYF
TGTGCCAGCAGCCACAGCACAGATACGCAGTATTTT
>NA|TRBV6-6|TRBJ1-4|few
CASSSGASYEKLFF
TGTGCCAGCAGTTCGGGAGCGTCCTATGAAAAACTGTTTTTT
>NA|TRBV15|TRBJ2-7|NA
CATSRRYRGREQYF
TGTGCCACCAGCCGTCGCTATAGGGGTCGAGAGCAGTACTTC
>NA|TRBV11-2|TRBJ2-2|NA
CASSLGTGELFF
TGTGCCAGCAGCTTAGGTACCGGGGAGCTGTTTTTT
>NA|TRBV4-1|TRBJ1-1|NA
CASSQDEGVGTEAFF
TGCGCCAGCAGCCAAGATGAGGGGGTTGGCACTGAAGCTTTCTTT